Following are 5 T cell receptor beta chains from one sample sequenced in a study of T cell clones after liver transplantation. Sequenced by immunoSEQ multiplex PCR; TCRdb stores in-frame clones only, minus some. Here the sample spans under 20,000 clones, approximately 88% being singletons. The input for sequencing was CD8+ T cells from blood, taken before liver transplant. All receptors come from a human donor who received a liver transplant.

Here the CDR3 reads CASSIMGTVQETQYF. CDR3 nucleotides: TGTGCCAGTAGTATAATGGGAACAGTCCAAGAGACCCAGTACTTC. The J gene is TRBJ2-5, the V gene TRBV19; no clear D. CDR3 length: 15 residues. Germline V gene lookup returns CDR1 LNHDA and CDR2 SQIVND (reference sequence). The ends were cut back, 2 bases at V and 1 base at J, with 11 bases in the middle.

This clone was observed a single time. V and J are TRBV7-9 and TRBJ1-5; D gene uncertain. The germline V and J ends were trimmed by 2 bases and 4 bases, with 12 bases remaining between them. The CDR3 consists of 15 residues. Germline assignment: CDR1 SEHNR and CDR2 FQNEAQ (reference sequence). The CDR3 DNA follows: TGTGCCAGCAGCTTATCAGTCGGGGAAAATCAGCCCCAGCATTTT. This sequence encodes CASSLSVGENQPQHF. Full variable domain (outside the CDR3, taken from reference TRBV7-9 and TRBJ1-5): DTGVSQNPRHKITKRGQNVTFRCDPISEHNRLYWYRQTLGQGPEFLTYFQNEAQLEKSRLLSDRFSAERPKGSFSTLEIQRTEQGDSAMYLCASSLSVGENQPQHFGDGTRLSIL.

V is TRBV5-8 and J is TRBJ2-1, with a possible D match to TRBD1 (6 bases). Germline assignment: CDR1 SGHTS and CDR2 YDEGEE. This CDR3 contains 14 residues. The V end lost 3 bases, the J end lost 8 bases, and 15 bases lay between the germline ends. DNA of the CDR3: TGTGCCAGCAGCTCAACAGGGTATGGACATGAGCAGTTCTTC. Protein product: CASSSTGYGHEQFF. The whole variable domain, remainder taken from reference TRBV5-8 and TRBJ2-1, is EAGVTQSPTHLIKTRGQQATLRCSPISGHTSVYWYQQALGLGLQFLLWYDEGEERNRGNFPPRFSGRQFPNYSSELNVNALELEDSALYLCASSSTGYGHEQFFGPGTRLTVL.

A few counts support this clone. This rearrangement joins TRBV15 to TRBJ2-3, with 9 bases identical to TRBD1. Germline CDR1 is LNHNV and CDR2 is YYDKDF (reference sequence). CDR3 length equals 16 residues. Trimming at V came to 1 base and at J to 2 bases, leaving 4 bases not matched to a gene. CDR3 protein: CATSRGDRDLTDTQYF. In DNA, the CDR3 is TGTGCCACCAGCAGAGGGGACAGGGACCTCACAGATACGCAGTATTTT.

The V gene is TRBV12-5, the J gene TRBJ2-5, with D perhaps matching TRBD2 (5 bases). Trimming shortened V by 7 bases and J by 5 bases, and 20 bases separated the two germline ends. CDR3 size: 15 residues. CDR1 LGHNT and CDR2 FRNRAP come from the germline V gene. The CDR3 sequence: CASAPSSVLGETQYF. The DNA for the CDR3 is TGTGCTAGTGCTCCTAGCAGCGTCCTTGGGGAGACCCAGTACTTC.